This T cell receptor (beta chain) was captured by sequencing in a study of blood T cell repertoires in COVID-19. Study-level information: The study drew acute and convalescent COVID-19 samples from the United States, Italy and Spain.

Profiled with immunoSEQ multiplex PCR; TCRdb holds only in-frame clones, not every one. This sample has about 300,000 clones; 83% occur once, and the top ten carry 7.5% to 10%. Per the germline V gene, CDR1 is SGHRS and CDR2 is YFSETQ. After removal of 3 bases from V and 2 bases from J, the junction contained 8 bases not matched to a gene. The CDR3 contains 16 residues. Sample: peripheral blood. This chain uses TRBV5-1 with TRBJ2-3; TRBD1 aligns across 8 bases. The clonotype was recovered from a woman between 50 and 59 years old who had recovered from COVID-19. The CDR3 reads CASSWTTGANTDTQYF. CDR3 DNA: TGCGCCAGCAGCTGGACGACAGGGGCCAACACAGATACGCAGTATTTT.